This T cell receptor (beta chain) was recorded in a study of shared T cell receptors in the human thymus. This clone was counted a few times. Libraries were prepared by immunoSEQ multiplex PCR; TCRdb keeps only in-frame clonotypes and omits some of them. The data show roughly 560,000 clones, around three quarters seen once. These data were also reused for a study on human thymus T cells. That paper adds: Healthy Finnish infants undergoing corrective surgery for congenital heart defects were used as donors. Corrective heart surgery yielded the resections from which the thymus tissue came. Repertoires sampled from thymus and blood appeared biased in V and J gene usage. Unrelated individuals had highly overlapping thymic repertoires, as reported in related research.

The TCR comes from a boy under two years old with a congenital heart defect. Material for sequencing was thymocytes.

The CDR3 reads CASSTWTGRGNQPQHF. DNA for the CDR3: TGTGCCAGCAGCACCTGGACAGGGAGGGGAAATCAGCCCCAGCATTTT. J is TRBJ1-5 and V is TRBV5-6, with 8 bases matching TRBD1. The CDR3 is 16 residues long. Germline CDR1 and CDR2: SGHDT and YYEEEE. The ends lost 4 bases at V and 4 bases at J; junction bases unmatched: 10.